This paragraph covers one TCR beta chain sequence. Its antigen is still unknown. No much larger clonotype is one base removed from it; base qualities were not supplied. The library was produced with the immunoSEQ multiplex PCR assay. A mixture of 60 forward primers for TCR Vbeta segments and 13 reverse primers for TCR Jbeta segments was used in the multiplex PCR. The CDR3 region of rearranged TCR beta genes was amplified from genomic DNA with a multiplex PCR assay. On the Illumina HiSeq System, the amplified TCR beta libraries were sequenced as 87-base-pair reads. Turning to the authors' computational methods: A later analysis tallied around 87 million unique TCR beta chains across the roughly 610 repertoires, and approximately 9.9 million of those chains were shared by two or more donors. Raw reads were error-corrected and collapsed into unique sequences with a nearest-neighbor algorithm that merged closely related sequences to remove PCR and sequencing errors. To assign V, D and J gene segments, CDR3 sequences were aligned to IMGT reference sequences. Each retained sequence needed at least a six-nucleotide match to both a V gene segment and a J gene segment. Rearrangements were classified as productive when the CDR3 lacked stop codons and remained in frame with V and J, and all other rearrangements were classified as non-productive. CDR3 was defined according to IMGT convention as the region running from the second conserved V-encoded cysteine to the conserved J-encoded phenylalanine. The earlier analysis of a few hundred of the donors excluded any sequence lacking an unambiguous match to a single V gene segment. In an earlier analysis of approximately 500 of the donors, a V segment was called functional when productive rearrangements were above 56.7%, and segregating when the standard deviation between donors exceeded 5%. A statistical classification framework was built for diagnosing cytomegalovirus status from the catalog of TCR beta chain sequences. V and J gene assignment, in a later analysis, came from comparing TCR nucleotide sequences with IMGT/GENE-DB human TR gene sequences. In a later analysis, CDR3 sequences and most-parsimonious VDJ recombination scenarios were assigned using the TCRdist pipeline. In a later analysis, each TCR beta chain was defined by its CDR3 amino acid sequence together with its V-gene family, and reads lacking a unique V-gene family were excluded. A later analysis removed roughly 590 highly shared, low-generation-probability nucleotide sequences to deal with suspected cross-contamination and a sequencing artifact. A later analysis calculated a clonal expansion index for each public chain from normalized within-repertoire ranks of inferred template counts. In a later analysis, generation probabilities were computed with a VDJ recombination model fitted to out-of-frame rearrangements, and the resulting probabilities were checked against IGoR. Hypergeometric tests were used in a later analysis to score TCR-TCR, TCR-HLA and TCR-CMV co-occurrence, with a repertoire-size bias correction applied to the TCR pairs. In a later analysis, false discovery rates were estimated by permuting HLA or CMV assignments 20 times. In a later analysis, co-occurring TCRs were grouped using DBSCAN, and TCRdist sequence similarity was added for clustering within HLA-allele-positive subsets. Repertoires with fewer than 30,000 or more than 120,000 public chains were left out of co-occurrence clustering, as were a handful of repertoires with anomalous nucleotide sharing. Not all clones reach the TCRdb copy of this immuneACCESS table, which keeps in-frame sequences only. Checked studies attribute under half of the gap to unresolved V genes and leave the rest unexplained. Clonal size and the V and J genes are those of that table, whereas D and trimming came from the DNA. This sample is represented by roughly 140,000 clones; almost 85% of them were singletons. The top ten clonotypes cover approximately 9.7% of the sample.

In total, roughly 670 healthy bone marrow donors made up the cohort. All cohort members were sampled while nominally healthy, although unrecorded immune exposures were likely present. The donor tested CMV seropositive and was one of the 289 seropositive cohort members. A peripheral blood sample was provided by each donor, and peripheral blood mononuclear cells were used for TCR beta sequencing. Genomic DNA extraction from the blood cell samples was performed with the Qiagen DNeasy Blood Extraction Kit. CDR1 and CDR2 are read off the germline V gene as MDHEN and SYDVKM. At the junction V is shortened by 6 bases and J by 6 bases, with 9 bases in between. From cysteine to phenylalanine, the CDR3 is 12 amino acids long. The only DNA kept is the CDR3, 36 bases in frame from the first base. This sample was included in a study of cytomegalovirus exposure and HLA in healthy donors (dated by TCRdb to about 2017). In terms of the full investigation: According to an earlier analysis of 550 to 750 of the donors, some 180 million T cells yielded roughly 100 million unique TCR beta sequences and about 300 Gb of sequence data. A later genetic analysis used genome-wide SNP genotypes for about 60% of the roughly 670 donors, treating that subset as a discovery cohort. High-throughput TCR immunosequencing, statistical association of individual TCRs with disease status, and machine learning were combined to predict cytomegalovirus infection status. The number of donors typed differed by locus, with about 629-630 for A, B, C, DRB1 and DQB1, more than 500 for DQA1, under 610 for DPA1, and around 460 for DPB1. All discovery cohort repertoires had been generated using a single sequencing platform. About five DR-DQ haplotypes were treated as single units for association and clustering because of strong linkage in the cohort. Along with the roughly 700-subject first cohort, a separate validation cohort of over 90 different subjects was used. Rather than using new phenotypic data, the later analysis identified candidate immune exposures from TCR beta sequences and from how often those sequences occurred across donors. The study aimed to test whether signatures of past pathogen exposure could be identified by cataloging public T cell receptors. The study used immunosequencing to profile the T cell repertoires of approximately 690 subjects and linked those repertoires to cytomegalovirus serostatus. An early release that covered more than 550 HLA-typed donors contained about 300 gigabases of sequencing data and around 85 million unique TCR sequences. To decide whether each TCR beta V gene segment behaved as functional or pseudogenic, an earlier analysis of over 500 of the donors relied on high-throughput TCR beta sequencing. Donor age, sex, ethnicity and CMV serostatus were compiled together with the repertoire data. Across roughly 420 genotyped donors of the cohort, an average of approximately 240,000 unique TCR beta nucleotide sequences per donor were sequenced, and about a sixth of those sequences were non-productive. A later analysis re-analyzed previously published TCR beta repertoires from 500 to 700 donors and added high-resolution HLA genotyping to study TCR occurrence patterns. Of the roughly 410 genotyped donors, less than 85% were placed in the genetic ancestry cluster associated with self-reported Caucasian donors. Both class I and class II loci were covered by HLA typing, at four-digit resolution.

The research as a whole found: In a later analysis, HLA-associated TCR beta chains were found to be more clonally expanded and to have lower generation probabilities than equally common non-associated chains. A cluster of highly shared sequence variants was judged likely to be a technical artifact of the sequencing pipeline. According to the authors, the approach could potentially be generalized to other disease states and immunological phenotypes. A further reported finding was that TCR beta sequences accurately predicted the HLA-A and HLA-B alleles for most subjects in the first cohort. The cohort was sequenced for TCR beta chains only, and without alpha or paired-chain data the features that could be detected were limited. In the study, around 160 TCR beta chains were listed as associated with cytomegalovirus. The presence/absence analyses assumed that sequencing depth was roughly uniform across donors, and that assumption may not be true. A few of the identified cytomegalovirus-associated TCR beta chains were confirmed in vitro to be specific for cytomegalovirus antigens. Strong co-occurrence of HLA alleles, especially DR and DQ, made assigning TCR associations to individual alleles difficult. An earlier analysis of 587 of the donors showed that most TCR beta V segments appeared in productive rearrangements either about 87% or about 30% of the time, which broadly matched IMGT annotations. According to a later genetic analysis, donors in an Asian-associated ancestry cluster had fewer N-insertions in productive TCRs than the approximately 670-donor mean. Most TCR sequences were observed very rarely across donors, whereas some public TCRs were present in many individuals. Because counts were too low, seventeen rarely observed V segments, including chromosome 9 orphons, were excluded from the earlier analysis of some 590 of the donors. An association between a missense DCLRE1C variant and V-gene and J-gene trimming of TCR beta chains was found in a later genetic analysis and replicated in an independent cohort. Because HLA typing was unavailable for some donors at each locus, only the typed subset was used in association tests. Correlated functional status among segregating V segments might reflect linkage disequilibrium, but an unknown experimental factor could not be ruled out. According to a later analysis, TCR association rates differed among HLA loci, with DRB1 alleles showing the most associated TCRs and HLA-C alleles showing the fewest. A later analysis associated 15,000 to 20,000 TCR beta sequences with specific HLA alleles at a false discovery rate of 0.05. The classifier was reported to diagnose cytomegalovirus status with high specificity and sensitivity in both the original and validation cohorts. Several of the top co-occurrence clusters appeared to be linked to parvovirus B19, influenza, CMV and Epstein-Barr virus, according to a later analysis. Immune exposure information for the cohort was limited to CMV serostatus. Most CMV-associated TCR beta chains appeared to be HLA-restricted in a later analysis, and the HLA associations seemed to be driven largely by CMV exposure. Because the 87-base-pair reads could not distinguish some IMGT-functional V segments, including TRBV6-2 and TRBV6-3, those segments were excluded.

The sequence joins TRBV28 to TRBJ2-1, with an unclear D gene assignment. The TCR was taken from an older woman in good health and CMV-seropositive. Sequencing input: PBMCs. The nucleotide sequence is TGTGCCAGCAGCTACTATTCCAATGAGCAGTTCTTC. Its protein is CASSYYSNEQFF.